The rows below give T cell receptor beta chains drawn from one sample of a study of T cell repertoires in cytomegalovirus infection. Which antigens these TCRs recognize remains unknown. TCRdb used MiXCR to reprocess the reads, holding one entry per CDR3 protein. Of under 200,000 distinct CDR3 sequences in the sample, about 22% are singletons; the top ten hold 20% to 30%. The specimen was CD8+ T cells from cultured PBMCs, collected from culture after CMV antigen stimulation. These receptors were obtained from a human donor in good health (CMV status not recorded). Some clones in this sample may be carry-over from other donors' samples. CDR3s include the opening cysteine and the closing phenylalanine or tryptophan. Each record gives: CDR3 protein, CDR3 DNA, J gene, D gene, clone size, V gene. The D gene is left open where the match is weak. Clone size, where shown, is once, few, many, or a class for clones that have expanded.

cdr3_aa: CASNLAESSTDTQYF
cdr3_nt: TGTGCCAGCAATTTAGCAGAGTCTAGCACAGATACGCAGTATTTT
j_call: TRBJ2-3
d_call: -
clone_size: -
v_call: TRBV7-8

cdr3_aa: CATSDSPNRDKTNRYTF
cdr3_nt: TGTGCCACCAGTGATTCCCCCAACCGCGACAAGACGAATCGCTACACCTTC
j_call: TRBJ1-2
d_call: -
clone_size: -
v_call: TRBV24-1

cdr3_aa: CASSPPGRYGYTF
cdr3_nt: TGTGCCAGCAGTCCGCCGGGACGCTATGGCTACACCTTC
j_call: TRBJ1-2
d_call: -
clone_size: few
v_call: TRBV27

cdr3_aa: CASSFGDGSYEQYF
cdr3_nt: TGTGCCAGCAGTTTTGGCGACGGCTCCTACGAGCAGTACTTC
j_call: TRBJ2-7
d_call: -
clone_size: few
v_call: TRBV27

cdr3_aa: CASSPGQEVTIYF
cdr3_nt: TGTGCCAGCAGCCCGGGTCAAGAGGTTACCATATATTTT
j_call: TRBJ1-3
d_call: -
clone_size: -
v_call: TRBV11-2

cdr3_aa: CASSLVRGSNYGYTF
cdr3_nt: TGTGCCAGCAGCTTAGTACGGGGATCTAACTATGGCTACACCTTC
j_call: TRBJ1-2
d_call: -
clone_size: medium-sized
v_call: TRBV7-8

cdr3_aa: CASSLGPSSYNEQFF
cdr3_nt: TGTGCCAGCAGCTTGGGACCGAGCTCCTACAATGAGCAGTTCTTC
j_call: TRBJ2-1
d_call: -
clone_size: many
v_call: TRBV7-8

cdr3_aa: CASRIGLNTEAFF
cdr3_nt: TGTGCCAGCAGGATTGGACTGAACACTGAAGCTTTCTTT
j_call: TRBJ1-1
d_call: -
clone_size: few
v_call: TRBV6-2/TRBV6-3

cdr3_aa: CASSHPGTPRSTDTQYF
cdr3_nt: TGCGCCAGCAGCCACCCCGGGACCCCCAGATCCACAGATACGCAGTATTTT
j_call: TRBJ2-3
d_call: -
clone_size: -
v_call: TRBV4-1

cdr3_aa: CASSPTSGPLNEQFF
cdr3_nt: TGTGCCAGCAGCCCAACTAGCGGACCTCTAAATGAGCAGTTCTTC
j_call: TRBJ2-1
d_call: TRBD2
clone_size: -
v_call: TRBV6-5

cdr3_aa: CASSTGTGPYNEQFF
cdr3_nt: TGTGCCAGCAGTACGGGGACAGGGCCATACAATGAGCAGTTCTTC
j_call: TRBJ2-1
d_call: TRBD1
clone_size: few
v_call: TRBV27

cdr3_aa: CASTDVGGGPEAFF
cdr3_nt: TGTGCCAGCACCGACGTGGGAGGGGGCCCTGAAGCTTTCTTT
j_call: TRBJ1-1
d_call: TRBD1
clone_size: -
v_call: TRBV6-2/TRBV6-3

cdr3_aa: CASSSPTWETQYF
cdr3_nt: TGTGCCAGCAGCTCTCCAACTTGGGAGACCCAGTACTTC
j_call: TRBJ2-5
d_call: -
clone_size: -
v_call: TRBV7-2

cdr3_aa: CASSPPGGGGTDTQYF
cdr3_nt: TGTGCCAGCAGCCCCCCTGGCGGGGGGGGCACAGATACGCAGTATTTT
j_call: TRBJ2-3
d_call: TRBD2
clone_size: -
v_call: TRBV7-8

cdr3_aa: CASSHYSGAKNNNEQFF
cdr3_nt: TGTGCCAGCAGCCACTATTCCGGGGCCAAAAACAACAATGAGCAGTTCTTC
j_call: TRBJ2-1
d_call: -
clone_size: -
v_call: TRBV7-6

cdr3_aa: CASSERVAGLQETQYF
cdr3_nt: TGTGCCAGCAGTGAAAGGGTGGCGGGTCTGCAAGAGACCCAGTACTTC
j_call: TRBJ2-5
d_call: -
clone_size: -
v_call: TRBV6-1

cdr3_aa: CATSRYGGKGGYTF
cdr3_nt: TGTGCCACCAGCAGATATGGGGGGAAAGGAGGCTACACCTTC
j_call: TRBJ1-2
d_call: -
clone_size: many
v_call: TRBV15

cdr3_aa: CASSSGQGQPQHF
cdr3_nt: TGTGCCAGCAGTTCGGGACAAGGTCAGCCCCAGCATTTT
j_call: TRBJ1-5
d_call: -
clone_size: -
v_call: TRBV12-3/TRBV12-4

cdr3_aa: CASSLAARTYEQYF
cdr3_nt: TGTGCCAGCAGCTTAGCGGCGAGGACCTACGAGCAGTACTTC
j_call: TRBJ2-7
d_call: -
clone_size: few
v_call: TRBV11-2

cdr3_aa: CASSSVKTVNTEAFF
cdr3_nt: TGTGCCAGCAGCTCCGTGAAGACAGTGAACACTGAAGCTTTCTTT
j_call: TRBJ1-1
d_call: -
clone_size: few
v_call: TRBV7-9

cdr3_aa: CASSFGTLNTEAFF
cdr3_nt: TGTGCCAGCAGTTTCGGGACACTAAACACTGAAGCTTTCTTT
j_call: TRBJ1-1
d_call: -
clone_size: -
v_call: TRBV28

cdr3_aa: CASSLGVANSNQPQHF
cdr3_nt: TGTGCCAGCAGCTTAGGTGTGGCGAATAGCAATCAGCCCCAGCATTTT
j_call: TRBJ1-5
d_call: -
clone_size: few
v_call: TRBV7-9

cdr3_aa: CASSLSSETQYF
cdr3_nt: TGTGCCAGCAGTTTATCATCGGAGACCCAGTACTTC
j_call: TRBJ2-5
d_call: -
clone_size: few
v_call: TRBV12-3/TRBV12-4

cdr3_aa: CASSFTGLAATNGEQFF
cdr3_nt: TGTGCCAGCAGCTTTACAGGACTAGCGGCCACTAATGGTGAGCAGTTCTTC
j_call: TRBJ2-1
d_call: TRBD2
clone_size: -
v_call: TRBV7-9

cdr3_aa: CASSMPTEQFF
cdr3_nt: TGTGCCAGCAGCATGCCCACTGAGCAGTTCTTC
j_call: TRBJ2-1
d_call: -
clone_size: many
v_call: TRBV13

cdr3_aa: CASSEALWGDTEAFF
cdr3_nt: TGTGCCAGCAGTGAAGCGCTATGGGGGGACACTGAAGCTTTCTTT
j_call: TRBJ1-1
d_call: -
clone_size: few
v_call: TRBV6-1

cdr3_aa: CASSSGHRNTEAFF
cdr3_nt: TGTGCCAGCAGCTCGGGACATCGGAACACTGAAGCTTTCTTT
j_call: TRBJ1-1
d_call: -
clone_size: -
v_call: TRBV7-9

cdr3_aa: CATYRQGGDGYTF
cdr3_nt: TGTGCCACCTACAGACAGGGTGGAGATGGCTACACCTTC
j_call: TRBJ1-2
d_call: TRBD1
clone_size: few
v_call: TRBV10-3